This T cell receptor beta chain was sequenced during a study of cytomegalovirus exposure and HLA in healthy donors. Regarding the study as a whole: Follow-up analysis seemed to connect common viral pathogens with several of the most significant clusters identified.

Trimming took off 4 bases at V and 3 bases at J, with 12 bases between the two ends. This CDR3 has 14 residues. Germline V CDR1 and CDR2: SGHRS, YFSETQ. This clone was observed a single time. The antigen remains unidentified. A multiplex PCR was run with 60 Vbeta primers and 13 Jbeta primers. Only in-frame clones appear in the TCRdb table, and some are missing; sequencing was by immunoSEQ multiplex PCR. The repertoire consists of about 57,000 clones, with 65% to 90% occurring once and the leading ten covering 4.3%. This clonotype was obtained from a man under 40 in good health and CMV-seronegative. The V and J genes are TRBV5-1 and TRBJ2-3, with a possible D match to TRBD2 (6 bases). Sample: PBMCs. This CDR3 reads CASSGRAGTDTQYF. CDR3 nucleotide sequence: TGCGCCAGCAGCGGCAGGGCGGGGACAGATACGCAGTATTTT.